Sequencing of this T cell receptor (beta chain) was carried out in a study of T cell clones after liver transplantation. Study details: Post-transplant blood was tracked for graft-donor-reactive T cell clones identified in a pre-transplant mixed lymphocyte reaction. Graft-donor-reactive sequences were compared with third-party-reactive TCRbeta sequences from pre-transplant mixed lymphocyte reactions. Patients counted as tolerant after at least one year off all immunosuppression, enzymes not exceeding twice normal.

Measured with immunoSEQ multiplex PCR; TCRdb has only the in-frame clones, and not every one. This table holds 9,000 to 9,500 clones, around 73% found once. Trimming at V came to 4 bases and at J to 1 base, leaving 4 bases not matched to a gene. CDR3 length: 14 amino acids. Germline loops: CDR1 SGHDT, CDR2 YYEEEE. A single count supports this clone. The gene calls are TRBV5-6 and TRBJ2-5; 7 bases align to TRBD2. Sequenced here: CD8+ T cells from blood, sampled at the 22-month timepoint. The TCR comes from a human patient who received a liver transplant. The graft donor may have contributed some T cells. The CDR3 here is CASSAGGIQETQYF. Here the CDR3 DNA reads TGTGCCAGCAGCGCCGGGGGGATCCAAGAGACCCAGTACTTC. Based on the CDR3 plus reference TRBV5-6 and TRBJ2-5, the full variable domain is DAGVTQSPTHLIKTRGQQVTLRCSPKSGHDTVSWYQQALGQGPQFIFQYYEEEERQRGNFPDRFSGHQFPNYSSELNVNALLLGDSALYLCASSAGGIQETQYFGPGTRLLVL.